This T cell receptor (beta chain) was documented in a study of early T cells in non-severe SARS-CoV-2 infection (dated by TCRdb to the early 2020s). Regarding the study in general: Because TCR sequencing relied on bulk RNA taken from unsorted whole blood, pairing of alpha and beta chains was not possible. What the study reported, not specific to this receptor: Matching against VDJdb was skewed toward anti-spike CD8 responses, likely underestimated virus-specific expansions, and missed private and CD4 specificities.

CDR1 and CDR2 are drawn from the germline V gene: LGHNA, YNFKEQ. V is clipped by 4 bases and J by 5 bases, and the sequence between their germline boundaries is 17 bases long. From the cysteine through the phenylalanine, the CDR3 covers 15 amino acids. Of the read, only the CDR3 DNA is kept; its 45 bases are in frame from base 1. As regards this clonotype: There is no known antigen for this receptor. Qualities for individual bases were not recorded, and no much larger clone is one base off.

The study was a case-control design nested within a healthcare worker cohort in London, UK, with weekly nasopharyngeal swab PCR tests and blood sampling. Healthcare workers were recruited between 23 and 31 March 2020, during the week of the UK lockdown, and were followed weekly for up to about 15 weeks. Library preparation used 5' RACE. Sequencing was performed on a NextSeq 500. In the TCR library protocol, unique molecular identifiers were attached to individual cDNA molecules to correct for PCR bias and sequencing error. TCR alpha and beta chains were both sequenced, and the abundances of alpha and beta sequences in each sample were closely correlated with each other. Processing in the source paper ran as follows. Decombinator V4 was used to perform V gene, J gene and CDR3 annotation of TCR sequences. Expanded TCRs were defined as changing significantly between any two time points under a Poisson model with p below 0.0001. Abundances of TCRs were expressed as counts per million after normalisation to the total number of TCRs sequenced in each sample. TRAV1-2 paired with TRAJ12, TRAJ20 or TRAJ33 defined MAIT TCRs, while TRAV10 paired with TRAJ18 defined iNKT TCRs. A search of VDJdb, accessed on 1 November 2021, was run for TCRs annotated to CMV, EBV and SARS-CoV-2, with TCRs annotated for multiple antigens excluded. TCRdb reran the public reads through fastp at Q25 and MiXCR, keeping productive beta chains. Rows with a matching CDR3 protein are joined into one entry that keeps the most common DNA and genes. V and J calls and clone size were set by TCRdb, not the authors. The sample table contains 70,000 to 90,000 distinct CDR3 sequences; only one count was recorded for about 10% of them. Around 8% of the sample is held by the ten biggest clonotypes.

Recombination linked TRBV4-2 to TRBJ1-1; the D gene is possibly TRBD1, with 6 bases matching. The specimen comprised whole blood, sampled at baseline. This TCR derives from an adult who was a healthcare worker with PCR-confirmed SARS-CoV-2 infection or an uninfected control (not recorded which). The DNA reads TGTGCCAGCAGCCCATCCCCCGACACAGGGACTGAAGCTTTCTTT. The encoded protein is CASSPSPDTGTEAFF.